What follows are 18 T cell receptor beta chains derived from one specimen sequenced in a study of T-cell reconstitution after alpha-beta-depleted transplantation in children. Construction of the TCRbeta library involved unique molecular identifiers. TCRdb processed the PCR reads anew with MiXCR; each CDR3 protein has one entry. The table has about 250,000 distinct CDR3 sequences, roughly a quarter seen once. The sequencing used PBMCs, mostly from graft donor cells, collected 360 days after TCRalphabeta/CD19-depleted stem cell transplant. These receptors came from a female patient under 10 years old who had a stem cell transplant for congenital amegakaryocytic thrombocytopenia, so the T cells may come from the graft donor.

The chain employs TRBV12-3 or TRBV12-4 and TRBJ2-5; TRBD1 is a possible D gene (5 bases). The CDR3 is 14 amino acids. V was shortened by 3 bases and J by 4 bases, with 12 bases between the two germline ends. The CDR3 loop reads CASSFGASPETQYF. CDR3 nucleotides: TGTGCCAGCAGTTTTGGGGCTAGTCCAGAGACCCAGTACTTC.

This clonotype has more than one count but fewer than ten. The chain couples TRBV20-1 to TRBJ1-1; a possible D gene is TRBD1 (5 bases). V lost 0 bases to trimming and J lost 0 bases, with 17 bases between them. CDR1 and CDR2 from the germline V gene are DFQATT and SNEGSKA (reference sequence). This CDR3 is built from 17 residues. CDR3 region: CSARDLPGEGMNTEAFF. The CDR3 DNA reads as TGCAGTGCTAGAGATCTTCCGGGGGAAGGGATGAACACTGAAGCTTTCTTT.

This clonotype has only a few counts. The chain uses TRBV4-2 and TRBJ2-2; D possibly corresponds to TRBD1 (7 bases). With 4 bases removed from V and 4 bases from J, the gap between germline ends came to 13 bases. The CDR3 has 15 residues. The germline gives CDR1 LGHNA, CDR2 YNFKEQ. The CDR3 DNA reads as TGTGCCAGCAGCCGCGGGGACAGCGCCACCGGGGAGCTGTTTTTT. Protein product: CASSRGDSATGELFF.

The CDR3 here is CAINPGGQETQYF. CDR3 in DNA: TGTGCCATCAATCCAGGGGGTCAAGAGACCCAGTACTTC. The V and J genes are TRBV10-3 and TRBJ2-5, with TRBD1 identical over 7 bases. This CDR3 region has 13 residues. V was clipped by 7 bases and J by 2 bases; unmatched bases: 4. Germline values: CDR1 ENHRY, CDR2 SYGVKD.

This clonotype appeared a few times. CDR3 sequence (DNA): TGCAGTGCTAGTGGGGGACAGGGGGCAGGGGATACGCAGTATTTT. The encoded protein is CSASGGQGAGDTQYF. The rearrangement uses TRBV20-1 and TRBJ2-3; 12 bases are a match to TRBD1. The CDR3 spans 15 residues. After removal of 3 bases from V and 6 bases from J, the junction contained 7 bases not matched to a gene. CDR1 and CDR2 from the germline V gene are DFQATT and SNEGSKA (reference sequence).

V is TRBV7-6 and J is TRBJ2-2; 9 bases line up with TRBD1. The CDR3 has 15 residues. V gave up 5 bases and J gave up 3 bases; unmatched junction bases: 4. The germline CDR1 and CDR2 sequences are SGHVS and FNYEAQ. The CDR3 loop reads CASSPDRGDTGELFF. The CDR3 DNA reads TGTGCCAGCAGCCCTGACAGGGGGGACACCGGGGAGCTGTTTTTT.

The rearrangement joins TRBV5-1 to TRBJ1-4; D may be TRBD1 (6 bases). CDR1 is SGHRS, CDR2 YFSETQ, per germline. The CDR3 is 15 residues long. Trimming stripped 3 bases from V and 4 bases from J, with 13 bases between. The chain's CDR3 is CASSSSGRGNEKLFF. The CDR3, as DNA: TGCGCCAGCAGCTCCTCCGGCAGGGGTAATGAAAAACTGTTTTTT.

A few counts support this clonotype. The V gene is TRBV12-3 or TRBV12-4, the J gene TRBJ1-5; no definite D call. The V end lost 3 bases, the J end lost 2 bases, and 8 bases lay between the germline ends. The CDR3 loop spans 14 amino acids. The CDR3 region has the DNA TGTGCCAGCAGTTTGAACGGGGGCAATCAGCCCCAGCATTTT. Residues: CASSLNGGNQPQHF.

This clonotype showed up just a few times. The chain couples TRBV6-2 or TRBV6-3 to TRBJ1-5; D is undetermined. From germline, CDR1 is MNHEY and CDR2 SVGEGT. CDR3 length equals 13 residues. Trimming cost V 3 bases and J 4 bases, with 7 bases left between them. The chain's CDR3 is CASSYVGNQPQHF. CDR3 coding DNA: TGTGCCAGCAGTTATGTGGGAAATCAGCCCCAGCATTTT.

This clonotype was found many times. The genes are TRBV27 and TRBJ2-5; no clear D gene. The CDR3 has 11 residues. The V and J ends lost 8 bases and 2 bases respectively, with 6 bases between them. From germline, CDR1 is MNHEY and CDR2 SMNVEV (reference sequence). The CDR3 sequence: CASGPQETQYF. The DNA for the CDR3 is TGTGCCAGCGGACCGCAAGAGACCCAGTACTTC.

This clonotype was detected once. The rearrangement uses TRBV19 and TRBJ2-7; 7 nucleotides line up with TRBD2. The CDR3 is 13 residues long. V gave up 5 bases and J gave up 2 bases; unmatched junction bases: 3. Germline CDR1 and CDR2: LNHDA and SQIVND (reference sequence). CDR3 loop: CASSPRGAYEQYF. CDR3 bases: TGTGCCAGTAGTCCCCGGGGGGCCTACGAGCAGTACTTC.

The chain links TRBV20-1 to TRBJ2-3; D possibly matches TRBD1 or TRBD2 (5 bases each). Germline-derived CDR1 and CDR2 are DFQATT and SNEGSKA (reference sequence). The CDR3 runs 15 residues. V shed 5 bases and J shed 2 bases, with 17 bases lying between them. The CDR3 DNA is TGCAGTGCTCCCCGGGGACGGGGCAACACAGATACGCAGTATTTT. Translating it yields CSAPRGRGNTDTQYF.

The genes are TRBV5-1 and TRBJ2-2, with 9 bases identical to TRBD1. The CDR3 is 15 amino acids. Trimming removed 3 bases from V and 8 bases from J; junction bases left unmatched: 8. Germline CDR1 SGHRS, CDR2 YFSETQ. The CDR3 region has the DNA TGCGCCAGCAGCTATACAGGGGGCTTGTTTGGGGAGCTGTTTTTT. Translation: CASSYTGGLFGELFF.

As DNA, the CDR3 is TGTGCCATCAGTGAGTCGAGCGGGGGGGGTAGGAATACGCAGTATTTT. Protein product: CAISESSGGGRNTQYF. V is TRBV10-3 and J is TRBJ2-3; 10 bases align to TRBD2. V shed 0 bases and J 7 bases; nucleotides not matched to a gene: 7. Germline V CDR1 and CDR2: ENHRY, SYGVKD. The CDR3 loop spans 16 amino acids.

This clonotype was picked up one time. This chain joins TRBV3-1 and TRBJ2-7, with 8 bases matching TRBD1. The V segment lost 4 bases and the J segment 9 bases; nucleotides outside the gene matches: 11. The CDR3 is 14 amino acids. CDR1 and CDR2 from the germline V gene are LGHDT and YNNKEL (reference sequence). This CDR3 reads CASSRGTGVRGQYF. The DNA of the CDR3 is TGTGCCAGCAGCCGAGGGACAGGTGTACGTGGGCAGTACTTC.

This clonotype was detected only a few times. CDR3 residues: CASTLGPGLAERIQYF. The CDR3, as DNA: TGTGCCAGCACCTTAGGCCCGGGACTAGCAGAGAGGATCCAGTACTTC. The rearrangement uses TRBV6-2 or TRBV6-3 and TRBJ2-5; 9 nucleotides line up with TRBD2. CDR1 is MNHEY, CDR2 SVGEGT, per germline. V lost 7 bases to trimming and J lost 10 bases; unmatched junction nucleotides: 19. The CDR3 totals 16 residues.

Concerning this clonotype itself: This may arise from a read error, as a much more abundant clone is one base away. V gene TRBV5-1 combines with J gene TRBJ2-3; maybe TRBD1 (5 bases). The CDR3 extends over 13 amino acids. From germline, CDR1 is SGHRS and CDR2 YFSETQ. The CDR3 region is CASSTQGPDTHYF. The CDR3 coding sequence is TGCGCCAGCAGCACCCAGGGTCCAGATACGCATTATTTT.

The V call is TRBV10-3, the J call TRBJ2-7, with 7 positions matching TRBD2. The CDR3 sequence is 14 residues long. J gave up 4 bases and V 0 bases, and 3 bases lay outside the gene matches. Germline V gene data show CDR1 as ENHRY and CDR2 as SYGVKD. The CDR3 is CAISESGGGYEQYF. The CDR3 DNA follows: TGTGCCATCAGTGAGTCTGGGGGGGGGTACGAGCAGTACTTC.